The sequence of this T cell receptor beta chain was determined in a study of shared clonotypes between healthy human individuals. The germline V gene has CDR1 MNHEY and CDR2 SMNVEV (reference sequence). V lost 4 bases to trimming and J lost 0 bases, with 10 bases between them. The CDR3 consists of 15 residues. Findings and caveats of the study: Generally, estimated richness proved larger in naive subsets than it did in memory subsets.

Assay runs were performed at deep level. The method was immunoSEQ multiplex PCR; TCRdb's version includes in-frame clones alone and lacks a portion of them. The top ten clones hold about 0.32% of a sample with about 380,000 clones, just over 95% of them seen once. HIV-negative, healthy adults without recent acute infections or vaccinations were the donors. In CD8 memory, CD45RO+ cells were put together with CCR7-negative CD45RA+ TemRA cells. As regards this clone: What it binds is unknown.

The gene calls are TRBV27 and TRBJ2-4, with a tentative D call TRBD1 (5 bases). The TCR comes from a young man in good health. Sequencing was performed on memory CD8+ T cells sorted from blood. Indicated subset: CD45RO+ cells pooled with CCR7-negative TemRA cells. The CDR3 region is CASSSSGIAKNIQYF. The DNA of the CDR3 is TGTGCCAGCAGTTCCTCAGGGATAGCCAAAAACATTCAGTACTTC.